This T cell receptor (beta chain) was retrieved from a study of blood T cell repertoires in COVID-19. The protocol was immunoSEQ multiplex PCR, while the TCRdb copy is restricted to in-frame clones and leaves out a portion. Among about 200,000 clones listed, around 90% were seen once. V lost 3 bases, J lost 14 bases, and 9 bases stayed unmatched. This CDR3 has 13 residues. Germline CDR1 reads MDHEN; CDR2 reads SYDVKM. The sequencing sample was made of peripheral blood. This TCR derives from a man aged 55 to 70 who had recovered from COVID-19. V gene TRBV28 combines with J gene TRBJ2-3; 9 bases align to TRBD2. CDR3 sequence reads: CASSFSRGRGVYF. The CDR3 DNA sequence: TGTGCCAGCAGTTTTAGTCGCGGGAGGGGGGTGTATTTT. The full variable domain, its missing parts supplied by reference TRBV28 and TRBJ2-3, is DVKVTQSSRYLVKRTGEKVFLECVQDMDHENMFWYRQDPGLGLRLIYFSYDVKMKEKGDIPEGYSVSREKKERFSLILESASTNQTSMYLCASSFSRGRGVYFGPGTRLTVL.